Listed here are 14 T cell receptor beta chains from one sample, sequenced in a study of beta chain features in type 1 diabetes. Expressed TCRB transcripts were sequenced, since all the RNA that had been isolated was reverse transcribed. Data came from immunoSEQ multiplex PCR; TCRdb stores just in-frame clones and leaves some out. The table shows about 140,000 clones, with over 9.5% occurring only once. The sequenced material came from naive CD4+ T cells from blood. These receptors were taken from a man in his late teens or twenties in good health.

V gene TRBV7-3 combines with J gene TRBJ2-5; 9 bases are a match to TRBD1. The germline gives CDR1 SGHTA, CDR2 FQGTGA. With V trimmed by 7 bases and J by 5 bases, 14 bases remained unmatched. The CDR3 contains 16 residues. CDR3 nucleotide sequence: TGTGCCAGCACCCCACAGGGGGCAGGGGGCGGGGAGACCCAGTACTTC. This gives the protein CASTPQGAGGGETQYF.

This chain links TRBV27 with TRBJ1-4; a weak D match, TRBD1 (6 bases). This CDR3 has 17 amino acids. Germline loops: CDR1 MNHEY, CDR2 SMNVEV (reference sequence). V shed 4 bases and J shed 2 bases, with 17 bases lying between them. The CDR3 DNA sequence: TGTGCCAGCAGTTCGAACAGGGTTGGGTCCACTAATGAAAAACTGTTTTTT. Translation: CASSSNRVGSTNEKLFF.

This clone came up a few times. V gene TRBV29-1 combines with J gene TRBJ2-3; 8 nucleotides match TRBD1. The CDR3 is 12 amino acids. CDR1 and CDR2 (germline): SQVTM, ANQGSEA. Unmatched junction bases numbered 4, after V lost 7 bases and J lost 4 bases. The CDR3 DNA follows: TGCAGCGCCGGGACAGGTTCAGATACGCAGTATTTT. Translated, it gives CSAGTGSDTQYF.

This clone was found a few times. The chain joins TRBV7-9 to TRBJ2-3; TRBD2 aligns across 8 bases. Per germline, CDR1 SEHNR and CDR2 FQNEAQ (reference sequence). The CDR3 has 13 residues. After removal of 5 bases from V and 14 bases from J, the junction contained 12 bases not matched to a gene. CDR3 DNA: TGTGCCAGCAGCCTAGAGACTAGCGACAGTTCGTATTTT. Residues: CASSLETSDSSYF.

This clone was observed a few times. The chain uses TRBV4-1 and TRBJ2-1; D is possibly TRBD2 (6 bases). V was pared by 4 bases and J by 4 bases, with 14 bases between. Germline V gene sequence: CDR1 MGHRA, CDR2 YSYEKL. The CDR3 sequence is 15 residues long. DNA of the CDR3: TGCGCCAGCAGCCGTGTTTCCGGGGGTTACAATGAGCAGTTCTTC. Translating gives CASSRVSGGYNEQFF.

This chain joins TRBV28 and TRBJ2-3, with 8 bases fitting TRBD2. This CDR3 region has 15 residues. Germline CDR1 MDHEN, CDR2 SYDVKM. V was pared by 5 bases and J by 4 bases, with 8 bases of the junction left unmatched. The CDR3 loop reads CASSTLRGGADTQYF. The CDR3 DNA reads TGTGCCAGCAGTACCCTCCGGGGGGGAGCAGATACGCAGTATTTT. The variable domain in full, with the rest retrieved from reference TRBV28 and TRBJ2-3, is DVKVTQSSRYLVKRTGEKVFLECVQDMDHENMFWYRQDPGLGLRLIYFSYDVKMKEKGDIPEGYSVSREKKERFSLILESASTNQTSMYLCASSTLRGGADTQYFGPGTRLTVL.

This chain uses TRBV5-6 with TRBJ1-6; a possible D gene is TRBD1 (6 bases). Germline lookup yields CDR1 SGHDT and CDR2 YYEEEE. This CDR3 has 19 amino acids. V lost 0 bases to trimming and J lost 0 bases, with 16 bases between them. In DNA, the CDR3 is TGTGCCAGCAGCTTGGGCAAAGGACAGTCCATCTCCTATAATTCACCCCTCCACTTT. This translates into CASSLGKGQSISYNSPLHF. Drawing the rest from reference TRBV5-6 and TRBJ1-6, the complete variable domain is DAGVTQSPTHLIKTRGQQVTLRCSPKSGHDTVSWYQQALGQGPQFIFQYYEEEERQRGNFPDRFSGHQFPNYSSELNVNALLLGDSALYLCASSLGKGQSISYNSPLHFGNGTRLTVT.

The chain is built from TRBV28 and TRBJ1-4; D may be TRBD1 (6 bases). CDR3 size: 18 residues. CDR1 is MDHEN, CDR2 SYDVKM, per germline. Trimming pared 6 bases from V and 8 bases from J, leaving 28 bases between. The CDR3 DNA follows: TGTGCCAGCAGACCTACTGTAGGGACACGCCATGTGGGAGAAAAACTGTTTTTT. This encodes CASRPTVGTRHVGEKLFF.

The chain joins TRBV5-1 to TRBJ2-7, with a tentative D call TRBD1 (6 bases). The CDR3 has 16 amino acids. Germline V gene lookup returns CDR1 SGHRS and CDR2 YFSETQ. The V gene lost 4 bases and the J gene lost 5 bases, with 22 bases spanning the gap. CDR3 loop: CASSAPTGTGVDEQYF. CDR3 coding DNA: TGCGCCAGCAGCGCCCCGACAGGCACGGGCGTCGACGAGCAGTACTTC. The full variable domain, completed using reference TRBV5-1 and TRBJ2-7, is KAGVTQTPRYLIKTRGQQVTLSCSPISGHRSVSWYQQTPGQGLQFLFEYFSETQRNKGNFPGRFSGRQFSNSRSEMNVSTLELGDSALYLCASSAPTGTGVDEQYFGPGTRLTVT.

The sample holds a few counts of this clone. The chain joins TRBV15 to TRBJ2-5; D call uncertain. The length of the CDR3 is 13 residues. Trimming pared 0 bases from V and 5 bases from J, leaving 7 bases between. Germline CDR1 reads LNHNV; CDR2 reads YYDKDF (reference sequence). The CDR3 is CATSRDLVETQYF. CDR3 DNA: TGTGCCACCAGCAGAGATCTTGTGGAGACCCAGTACTTC.

The table lists this clone with a few counts. The genes are TRBV7-9 and TRBJ1-1, with D unresolved. Germline CDR1 is SEHNR and CDR2 is FQNEAQ (reference sequence). The CDR3 consists of 13 residues. V was clipped by 4 bases and J by 1 base, with 7 bases between them. CDR3 in DNA: TGTGCCAGCAGCTACACAGAGAACACTGAAGCTTTCTTT. It encodes CASSYTENTEAFF.

The chain combines TRBV7-2 with TRBJ1-3; a possible D gene is TRBD1 (6 bases). The V end lost 5 bases, the J end lost 7 bases, and 15 bases lay between the germline ends. There are 14 residues in the CDR3. Germline CDR1 and CDR2: SGHTA and FQGNSA. The CDR3 bases are TGTGCCAGCAGCCCCTGGATTAGGGGGAACACCATATATTTT. Its translation is CASSPWIRGNTIYF.

The chain couples TRBV7-8 to TRBJ1-1, with TRBD1 matching over 7 bases. The J segment lost 8 bases and the V segment lost 4 bases, leaving 4 bases of the junction unmatched. CDR3 length: 12 amino acids. The germline CDR1 and CDR2 sequences are SGHVS and FQNEAQ. Written as DNA, the CDR3 is TGTGCCAGCAGCTCCGGGACAGCAGAAGCTTTCTTT. Translating it yields CASSSGTAEAFF.

This clone occurred a few times. The chain is built from TRBV4-3 and TRBJ2-7, with TRBD2 as a possible D gene (5 bases). Germline V gene sequence: CDR1 LGHNA, CDR2 YSLEER. V gave up 4 bases and J gave up 3 bases, with 13 bases separating them. CDR3 length equals 14 residues. The CDR3 here is CASSPETINYEQYF. The DNA for the CDR3 is TGCGCCAGCAGCCCCGAGACTATTAACTACGAGCAGTACTTC.